These 20 T cell receptor beta chains came from one sample sequenced in a study of cytomegalovirus exposure and HLA in healthy donors. Primers for the PCR totalled 60 Vbeta and 13 Jbeta. The table came from immunoSEQ multiplex PCR; TCRdb's copy has only in-frame clones and leaves some out. The table records over 150,000 clones, around 86% of them present only once. Sequenced material: PBMCs. The receptor source for this set is a human donor in good health.

This clone was seen only once. CDR3 nucleotides: TGTGCCAGCAGTTACTCGAGTAACAGGGGGGATTCACCCCTCCACTTT. Translation gives CASSYSSNRGDSPLHF. The chain is built from TRBV6-5 and TRBJ1-6; 8 nucleotides align to TRBD1. In germline, CDR1 is MNHEY, CDR2 SVGAGI. The CDR3 is made up of 16 amino acids. V was pared by 0 bases and J by 8 bases, with 6 bases of the junction left unmatched.

This chain joins TRBV19 and TRBJ2-1, with TRBD1 matching over 7 bases. From germline, CDR1 is LNHDA and CDR2 SQIVND (reference sequence). V was clipped by 3 bases and J by 7 bases; unmatched bases: 9. CDR3 length: 15 residues. The DNA of the CDR3 is TGTGCCAGTAGTATTCCACAGGGGTTAGGAAATGAGCAGTTCTTC. This gives the protein CASSIPQGLGNEQFF.

The chain couples TRBV5-1 to TRBJ1-4; a weak D match, TRBD1 (6 bases). The germline V and J ends were trimmed by 0 bases and 6 bases, with 12 bases remaining between them. Per germline, CDR1 SGHRS and CDR2 YFSETQ. The CDR3 covers 15 residues. DNA for the CDR3: TGCGCCAGCAGCTTGGAATCAGGGGCGTATGAAAAACTGTTTTTT. As protein: CASSLESGAYEKLFF. The full variable domain, rest sourced from reference TRBV5-1 and TRBJ1-4, is KAGVTQTPRYLIKTRGQQVTLSCSPISGHRSVSWYQQTPGQGLQFLFEYFSETQRNKGNFPGRFSGRQFSNSRSEMNVSTLELGDSALYLCASSLESGAYEKLFFGSGTQLSVL.

J is TRBJ1-1 and V is TRBV9; 12 nucleotides agree with TRBD1. The germline V gene has CDR1 SGDLS and CDR2 YYNGEE. The CDR3 spans 16 residues. After removal of 4 bases from V and 5 bases from J, the junction contained 9 bases not matched to a gene. The CDR3 bases are TGTGCCAGCAGCCTGGGACAGGGGGCGCTGAGTACTGAAGCTTTCTTT. Encoded protein: CASSLGQGALSTEAFF.

The chain links TRBV19 to TRBJ1-1, with 7 bases aligning to TRBD1. V lost 3 bases and J lost 3; bases outside the gene matches: 7. The CDR3 runs to 15 residues. From germline, CDR1 is LNHDA and CDR2 SQIVND (reference sequence). The CDR3 protein is CASSITGARDTEAFF. Here the CDR3 DNA reads TGTGCCAGTAGTATCACAGGGGCGAGGGACACTGAAGCTTTCTTT. The full variable domain, with the rest looked up from reference TRBV19 and TRBJ1-1, is DGGITQSPKYLFRKEGQNVTLSCEQNLNHDAMYWYRQDPGQGLRLIYYSQIVNDFQKGDIAEGYSVSREKKESFPLTVTSAQKNPTAFYLCASSITGARDTEAFFGQGTRLTVV.

Only one count was recorded for this clone. The genes are TRBV7-2 and TRBJ2-5; tentatively, D is TRBD1 (7 bases). Germline V gene data show CDR1 as SGHTA and CDR2 as FQGNSA. This CDR3 is built from 14 residues. Trimming shortened V by 5 bases and J by 2 bases, and 12 bases separated the two germline ends. CDR3 nucleotides: TGTGCCAGCAGCCGCGCGGGACAGCAAGAGACCCAGTACTTC. Residues: CASSRAGQQETQYF. The full variable domain, completed using reference TRBV7-2 and TRBJ2-5, is GAGVSQSPSNKVTEKGKDVELRCDPISGHTALYWYRQSLGQGLEFLIYFQGNSAPDKSGLPSDRFSAERTGGSVSTLTIQRTQQEDSAVYLCASSRAGQQETQYFGPGTRLLVL.

This clone has just a few counts. This chain joins TRBV4-2 and TRBJ1-4, with 7 bases lining up with TRBD1. The length of the CDR3 is 12 residues. Per germline, CDR1 LGHNA and CDR2 YNFKEQ. With 1 base clipped from V and 14 bases from J, the junction kept 4 bases outside the gene matches. CDR3 sequence (DNA): TGTGCCAGCAGCCAAGTAGGACAGGTGCTGTTTTTT. Translating it yields CASSQVGQVLFF.

This chain links TRBV7-2 with TRBJ2-7, with D perhaps matching TRBD2 (6 bases). Germline values: CDR1 SGHTA, CDR2 FQGNSA. V shed 1 base and J shed 0 bases, with 10 bases lying between them. The CDR3 has 15 amino acids. The CDR3 is CASSLGGISSYEQYF. CDR3 DNA sequence: TGTGCCAGCAGCTTAGGCGGGATTAGCTCCTACGAGCAGTACTTC.

The DNA for the CDR3 is TGTGCCAGCAGCGTTACTAGCGGGGGGGCCGGCGAGCAGTACTTC. Translation: CASSVTSGGAGEQYF. The V and J genes are TRBV7-2 and TRBJ2-7, with 13 positions matching TRBD2. The CDR3 covers 15 residues. Germline trimming cut 5 bases from V and 6 bases from J; bases unmatched to any gene: 7. From germline, CDR1 is SGHTA and CDR2 FQGNSA.

The chain recombines TRBV7-8 with TRBJ1-6; 9 bases match TRBD1. Germline lookup yields CDR1 SGHVS and CDR2 FQNEAQ. V shed 2 bases, J shed 7 bases, and the junction held 3 bases outside the gene matches. This CDR3 is built from 15 residues. The CDR3 nucleotides are TGTGCCAGCAGCTTACAGGGACAGGGAAATTCACCCCTCCACTTT. It codes for CASSLQGQGNSPLHF.

This chain uses TRBV27 with TRBJ2-7, with D perhaps matching TRBD2 (5 bases). This CDR3 is built from 14 residues. CDR1 MNHEY and CDR2 SMNVEV come from the germline V gene (reference sequence). V was trimmed by 6 bases and J by 0 bases, leaving 12 bases between them. The CDR3 nucleotides read TGTGCCAGCAGGGAACGGGGATTCTCCTACGAGCAGTACTTC. It yields the protein CASRERGFSYEQYF.

The chain links TRBV9 to TRBJ2-3, with TRBD2 matching over 12 bases. CDR1 and CDR2 from the germline V gene are SGDLS and YYNGEE. The CDR3 consists of 17 residues. J lost 4 bases, V lost 3 bases, and 9 bases had no gene match. The CDR3 reads CASSGTSSGGAPDTQYF. The CDR3 DNA is TGTGCCAGCAGCGGGACTTCTAGCGGGGGGGCCCCAGATACGCAGTATTTT. Full variable domain (remainder filled in from reference TRBV9 and TRBJ2-3): DSGVTQTPKHLITATGQRVTLRCSPRSGDLSVYWYQQSLDQGLQFLIQYYNGEERAKGNILERFSAQQFPDLHSELNLSSLELGDSALYFCASSGTSSGGAPDTQYFGPGTRLTVL.

The rearrangement links TRBV11-3 to TRBJ2-7, with a weak D call TRBD1 (5 bases). The CDR3 sequence is 15 residues long. Germline CDR1 and CDR2: SGHNT and YENEEA. V shed 2 bases and J shed 5 bases, with 16 bases lying between them. As DNA, the CDR3 is TGTGCCAGCAGCTTATTAGGGGTACAAAGTCACGAGCAGTACTTC. It is translated as CASSLLGVQSHEQYF. Full variable domain (remainder filled in from reference TRBV11-3 and TRBJ2-7): EAGVVQSPRYKIIEKKQPVAFWCNPISGHNTLYWYLQNLGQGPELLIRYENEEAVDDSQLPKDRFSAERLKGVDSTLKIQPAELGDSAVYLCASSLLGVQSHEQYFGPGTRLTVT.

The chain couples TRBV6-5 to TRBJ2-5; unclear D gene. This CDR3 is built from 11 residues. Germline V gives CDR1 MNHEY, CDR2 SVGAGI. V was shortened by 6 bases and J by 4 bases, with 6 bases between the two germline ends. The CDR3 loop is CASRARETQYF. CDR3 bases: TGTGCCAGCAGGGCTAGAGAGACCCAGTACTTC.

The V gene is TRBV4-1, the J gene TRBJ2-1, with D possibly matching TRBD2 (6 bases). Germline V CDR1 and CDR2: MGHRA, YSYEKL. Trimming shortened V by 1 base and J by 7 bases, and 8 bases separated the two germline ends. The CDR3 has 13 amino acids. The CDR3, as DNA: TGCGCCAGCAGCCAAGGTCGGGGGAATGAGCAGTTCTTC. This codes for CASSQGRGNEQFF.

V gene TRBV5-1 combines with J gene TRBJ1-1, with 7 bases matching TRBD1. The CDR3 has 16 residues. Germline V CDR1 and CDR2: SGHRS, YFSETQ. J lost 1 base, V lost 5 bases, and 11 bases had no gene match. CDR3 sequence: CASRVPYRGPNTEAFF. The CDR3 DNA reads TGCGCCAGCAGGGTTCCTTACAGGGGCCCGAACACTGAAGCTTTCTTT.

The count of this clone is one. This chain uses TRBV7-9 with TRBJ2-7; D remains unclear. Germline V CDR1 and CDR2: SEHNR, FQNEAQ (reference sequence). V was shortened by 5 bases and J by 2 bases, with 13 bases between the two germline ends. This CDR3 contains 14 residues. CDR3 amino acids: CASSPSPLTYEQYF. The CDR3 nucleotides read TGTGCCAGCAGCCCAAGCCCGTTAACCTACGAGCAGTACTTC.

This clone is categorized as medium-sized. The rearrangement joins TRBV25-1 to TRBJ1-3; 7 bases are a match to TRBD1. J gave up 6 bases and V 5 bases, and 7 bases lay outside the gene matches. CDR3 length: 14 amino acids. Germline V CDR1 and CDR2: MGHDK, SYGVNS. The CDR3 DNA reads as TGTGCCAGCAGTCCCGGGACAGAACTAAACACCATATATTTT. Protein product: CASSPGTELNTIYF.

This sequence joins TRBV11-2 and TRBJ2-7, with D maybe TRBD1 (6 bases). Looked up from germline, CDR1 is SGHAT and CDR2 is FQNNGV. Trimming shortened V by 4 bases and J by 3 bases, and 10 bases separated the two germline ends. This CDR3 comprises 13 residues. CDR3 DNA sequence: TGTGCCAGCAGCTCGGACAGTTTCTACGAGCAGTACTTC. This gives the protein CASSSDSFYEQYF.

The chain links TRBV28 to TRBJ1-2; maybe TRBD1 (5 bases). With 6 bases removed from V and 2 bases from J, the gap between germline ends came to 13 bases. CDR1 and CDR2 from the germline V gene are MDHEN and SYDVKM. CDR3 size: 14 residues. The CDR3 spells CASRQAGPNYGYTF. CDR3 coding DNA: TGTGCCAGCAGGCAGGCAGGGCCCAACTATGGCTACACCTTC.